This TCR beta chain was retrieved from a study of T-cell reconstitution after alpha-beta-depleted transplantation in children (dated by TCRdb to about 2016). Regarding the research as a whole: Using TCR repertoire profiling, the study quantitatively followed how T-cell immune reconstitution unfolded in children after TCRalphabeta/CD19-depleted allogeneic hematopoietic cell transplantation.

This clonotype turned up a few times. This receptor's antigen is unknown. The input lacks base qualities; no much larger clone sits a single base away. V loses 10 bases at its end and J loses 2 bases; junction bases beyond the gene matches: 7. The CDR3 measures 15 amino acids from cysteine to phenylalanine. Only the CDR3 region is kept as DNA, spanning 45 bases read in frame from base 1. From the germline V gene, CDR1 is SNHLY and CDR2 is FYNNEI. Libraries were constructed by PCR. Sequenced using an Illumina HiSeq 2500. Molecular barcoding was employed in the preparation of TCR libraries, with unique molecular identifiers being used to normalize TCRbeta repertoire quantification. The raw public data were reprocessed by TCRdb itself: fastp quality trimming at Q25, MiXCR clonotype calling, in-frame beta chains only. Rows are unified per CDR3 protein, each entry keeping the most common DNA and genes. The sample has approximately 400,000 distinct CDR3 sequences on record, 9.5% to 13% of them singletons. In total, the top ten clones hold 4.5% to 6% of the sample.

The receptor's source is a human donor who donated a stem cell graft to a child with acute myeloid leukemia. The material was PBMCs from the stem cell graft donor, obtained from the stem cell graft. The receptor chain draws on TRBV2 and TRBJ2-1, with 11 middle bases fitting TRBD2. The DNA sequence follows: TGTGCCATCCCGACTAGCGGGGTCGCCTACAATGAGCAGTTCTTC. This gives the protein CAIPTSGVAYNEQFF.